The clone carrying this TCR beta chain showed up just a few times. The data were obtained in a study of blood T cell repertoires in COVID-19. Overall study: Specimens from acute and convalescent COVID-19 originated in the United States, Italy and Spain. From T cells, B-cell-depleted T cells, or PBMCs came the material, which was cDNA or gDNA.

Source study methods: Amplified reference gene primers provided the basis for estimating nucleated cell counts. Profiled with immunoSEQ multiplex PCR; TCRdb holds only in-frame clones, not every one. V, J and clone size reflect that table, while D and trimming were determined from the DNA. The profile shows about 220,000 clones, around 84% of them singletons. The sample taken for sequencing was peripheral blood. The sequence came from a woman aged 55 to 70 who had recovered from COVID-19.

The CDR3 loop is CATSLLTVGNQPQHF. As DNA, the CDR3 is TGTGCCACCTCGCTCTTGACAGTTGGCAATCAGCCCCAGCATTTT. The V gene is TRBV6-1, the J gene TRBJ1-5; D possibly corresponds to TRBD1 (5 bases). Germline CDR1 MNHNS, CDR2 SASEGT. Trimming removed 10 bases from V and 2 bases from J, with 18 bases in between. The CDR3 consists of 15 residues.